This T cell receptor (beta chain) is drawn from a study of blood T cell repertoires in COVID-19. On the study more broadly: PBMCs, B-cell-depleted T cells, or T cells provided the cDNA or gDNA that made up the material.

Germline CDR1 reads SGHNT; CDR2 reads YENEEA. The CDR3 extends over 16 amino acids. V was trimmed by 7 bases and J by 0 bases, leaving 16 bases between them. The authors' processing: How many nucleated cells were present was estimated from reference gene primer amplification. Profiling relied on immunoSEQ multiplex PCR, and the TCRdb table lists in-frame clones only, not all of them. V, J and clone size are taken as reported in that table, and D and trimming were inferred from the DNA itself. The data hold under 300,000 clones, with 70% to 90% observed a single time. The chain uses TRBV11-3 and TRBJ1-5; D remains ambiguous. The sequenced material came from peripheral blood. This TCR was recovered from a woman between 65 and 79 years old with acute or convalescent COVID-19. The CDR3 DNA reads as TGTGCCAGCACTATTAACAGCCTGTATAGCAATCAGCCCCAGCATTTT. Its protein product is CASTINSLYSNQPQHF.